This T cell receptor (beta chain) was profiled in a study of regulatory T cells in long-lasting Graves disease. Turning to the study itself: Graves' patients diagnosed newly had used antithyroid drugs under 3 months. Findings of the study overall: Persistent patients had a count of shared public clonotypes (roughly 2,500) that exceeded that of new patients (about 970).

CDR3-region Arm-PCR and iRepertoire HTBI primers produced the TCR beta libraries. TCRdb fed the multiplex PCR reads into MiXCR, producing one record per CDR3 protein. Counted here are around 250,000 distinct CDR3 sequences, around 19% occurring once; the ten biggest clones make up 12% to 15%. This clonotype was found many times. Its specificity is unknown. CDR1 SEHNR and CDR2 FQNEAQ come from the germline V gene (reference sequence). The CDR3 runs to 14 residues. After removal of 5 bases from V and 5 bases from J, the junction contained 6 bases not matched to a gene. Regarding time point: newly diagnosed GD, antithyroid drugs for less than 3 months. Construction of the TCR library relied on RNA isolated from PBMCs. This same sample was also taken into another study, of T cells in Graves' hyperthyroidism and ophthalmopathy. This second study notes: Stable Graves' hyperthyroidism meant no ophthalmopathy progression within 18 months.

The material was peripheral blood mononuclear cells (PBMCs), obtained at new diagnosis, from a patient treated with antithyroid drugs. The chain has TRBV7-9 and TRBJ1-5; 7 nucleotides line up with TRBD1. The TCR sequence derives from a woman younger than 45 with Graves disease. The DNA of the CDR3 is TGTGCCAGCAGCCGGACAGGTTTGGATCAGCCCCAGCATTTT. Translation: CASSRTGLDQPQHF.